This note documents a single T cell receptor beta chain sequence. Its antigen is as yet unknown. The data belong to a study of beta chain features in type 1 diabetes. General study points: Type 1 diabetes patients showed a moderate but significant shortening of TCRB CDR3s in all four CD4+ subsets. A PCR bias possibly favoring shorter templates would apply equally to patients and controls.

Sequencing targeted expressed TCRB transcripts, as all isolated RNA had been reverse transcribed. Sequencing used immunoSEQ multiplex PCR; TCRdb keeps in-frame clones, though not all of them. Among around 310,000 clones listed, less than 15% were seen once. This receptor was identified in a woman between 18 and 30 years old with type 1 diabetes. Sequencing was carried out using naive CD4+ T cells from blood.

Here the CDR3 reads CASTEGLVFEQYF. CDR3 nucleotides: TGTGCCAGCACCGAGGGACTAGTATTCGAGCAGTACTTC. The chain joins TRBV28 to TRBJ2-7, with 8 bases aligning to TRBD2. The CDR3 runs 13 residues. V lost 7 bases, J lost 6 bases, and 8 bases stayed unmatched. Germline CDR1 MDHEN, CDR2 SYDVKM.